These 10 T cell receptor beta chains were sequenced from one sample in a study of T cell responses to AZD1222 COVID-19 vaccine. TCRdb's table, derived via immunoSEQ multiplex PCR, lists solely in-frame clones and lacks some. The sample contains approximately 99,000 clones, over 85% of which appear only once. Specimen: peripheral blood, collected on day 0 of MenACWY control vaccination. These TCRs come from an adult in good health.

The CDR3 protein is CASSHLRGISKDTQYF. CDR3 bases: TGTGCCAGCAGCCACTTGCGGGGGATTTCTAAAGATACGCAGTATTTT. The gene calls are TRBV5-7 and TRBJ2-3; 7 nucleotides agree with TRBD2. TRBV5-7 is known as an ORF, though its function is uncertain. Trimming took 4 bases from V and 5 from J; bases not matched to a gene: 13. The CDR3 is made up of 16 amino acids.

The rearrangement joins TRBV30 to TRBJ1-2; D possibly corresponds to TRBD1 (5 bases). CDR1 is GTSNPN and CDR2 is SVGIG in the germline V gene (reference sequence). The CDR3 contains 11 residues. V was trimmed by 2 bases and J by 4 bases, leaving 5 bases between them. The CDR3 nucleotides are TGTGCCTGGAGTAGGGGCTATGGCTACACCTTC. Amino acids: CAWSRGYGYTF. Drawing the rest from reference TRBV30 and TRBJ1-2, the complete variable domain is SQTIHQWPATLVQPVGSPLSLECTVEGTSNPNLYWYRQAAGRGLQLLFYSVGIGQISSEVPQNLSASRPQDRQFILSSKKLLLSDSGFYLCAWSRGYGYTFGSGTRLTVV.

V and J are TRBV10-2 and TRBJ1-6, with D possibly being TRBD1 (6 bases). Germline lookup yields CDR1 WSHSY and CDR2 SAAADI. This CDR3 has 13 residues. With 2 bases removed from V and 10 bases from J, the gap between germline ends came to 9 bases. DNA for the CDR3: TGCGCCAGCAGTGAGACAGGGATGTCACCCCTCCACTTT. Translation gives CASSETGMSPLHF.

This chain connects TRBV30 to TRBJ1-5; D may be TRBD1 (6 bases). The CDR3 consists of 13 residues. CDR1 GTSNPN and CDR2 SVGIG come from the germline V gene (reference sequence). V shed 5 bases and J shed 4 bases, with 12 bases lying between them. The CDR3 sequence is CAWGLQGNQPQHF. CDR3 DNA: TGTGCCTGGGGGCTACAGGGAAATCAGCCCCAGCATTTT.

The count of this clone is one. The V call is TRBV19, the J call TRBJ1-5; D gene ambiguous. Per germline, CDR1 LNHDA and CDR2 SQIVND (reference sequence). V was clipped by 5 bases and J by 6 bases, with 11 bases between them. This CDR3 region has 13 residues. The CDR3 here is CASSRGGSQPQHF. The CDR3 region has the DNA TGTGCCAGTAGTCGCGGCGGGAGTCAGCCCCAGCATTTT.

The chain employs TRBV25-1 and TRBJ2-2; TRBD1 matches 7 bases. CDR1 is MGHDK, CDR2 SYGVNS, per germline. Losses at the gene ends were 2 bases for V and 3 bases for J; bases not matched to a gene: 0. The CDR3 has 14 residues. CDR3 in amino acids: CASSEDRDTGELFF. DNA for the CDR3: TGTGCCAGCAGTGAAGACAGGGACACCGGGGAGCTGTTTTTT.

The chain couples TRBV19 to TRBJ2-7; D may correspond to TRBD1 or TRBD2 (5 bases each). The CDR3 totals 13 residues. V was clipped by 6 bases and J by 2 bases, with 11 bases between them. The germline gives CDR1 LNHDA, CDR2 SQIVND (reference sequence). The CDR3 DNA follows: TGTGCCAGTAGCCGGGACCGCGCCTACGAGCAGTACTTC. Encoded protein: CASSRDRAYEQYF.

The gene calls are TRBV28 and TRBJ1-2; unclear D gene. Trimming stripped 2 bases from V and 3 bases from J, with 13 bases between. CDR1 is MDHEN and CDR2 is SYDVKM in the germline V gene. There are 15 residues in the CDR3. CDR3 sequence reads: CASSLVEAHHYGYTF. The CDR3, as DNA: TGTGCCAGCAGTTTAGTGGAGGCCCACCACTATGGCTACACCTTC.

This chain uses TRBV4-1 with TRBJ1-3; D gene unclear. Germline V gene data show CDR1 as MGHRA and CDR2 as YSYEKL. Trimming removed 3 bases from V and 4 bases from J, with 10 bases in between. The CDR3 totals 14 residues. Written as DNA, the CDR3 is TGCGCCAGCAGCCAGGGCGAGGTCGGAAACACCATATATTTT. The encoded protein is CASSQGEVGNTIYF.

This clone was seen only a few times. This chain joins TRBV3-1 (or the pseudogene TRBV3-2) and TRBJ1-6; D remains ambiguous. Germline CDR1 LGHDT, CDR2 YNNKEL (reference sequence). CDR3 length equals 15 residues. V lost 4 bases, J lost 7 bases, and 14 bases lay in between. The DNA for the CDR3 is TGTGCCAGCAGCCCTGAGGCAGGAATGAATTCACCCCTCCACTTT. Its translation is CASSPEAGMNSPLHF.